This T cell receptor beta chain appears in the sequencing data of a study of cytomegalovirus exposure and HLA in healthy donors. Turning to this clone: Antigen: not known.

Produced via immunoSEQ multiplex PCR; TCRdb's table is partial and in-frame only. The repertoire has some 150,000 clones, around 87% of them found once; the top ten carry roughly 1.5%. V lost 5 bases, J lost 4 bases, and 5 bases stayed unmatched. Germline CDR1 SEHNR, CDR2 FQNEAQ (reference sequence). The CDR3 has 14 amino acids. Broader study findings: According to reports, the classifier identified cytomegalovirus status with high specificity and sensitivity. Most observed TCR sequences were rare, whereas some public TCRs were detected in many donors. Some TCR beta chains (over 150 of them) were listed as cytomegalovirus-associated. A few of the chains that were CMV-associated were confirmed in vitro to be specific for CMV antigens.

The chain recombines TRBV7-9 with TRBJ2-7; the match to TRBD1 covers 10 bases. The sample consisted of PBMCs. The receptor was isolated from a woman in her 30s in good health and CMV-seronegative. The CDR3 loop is CASSPRDRGYEQYF. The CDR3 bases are TGTGCCAGCAGCCCCCGGGACAGGGGTTACGAGCAGTACTTC.